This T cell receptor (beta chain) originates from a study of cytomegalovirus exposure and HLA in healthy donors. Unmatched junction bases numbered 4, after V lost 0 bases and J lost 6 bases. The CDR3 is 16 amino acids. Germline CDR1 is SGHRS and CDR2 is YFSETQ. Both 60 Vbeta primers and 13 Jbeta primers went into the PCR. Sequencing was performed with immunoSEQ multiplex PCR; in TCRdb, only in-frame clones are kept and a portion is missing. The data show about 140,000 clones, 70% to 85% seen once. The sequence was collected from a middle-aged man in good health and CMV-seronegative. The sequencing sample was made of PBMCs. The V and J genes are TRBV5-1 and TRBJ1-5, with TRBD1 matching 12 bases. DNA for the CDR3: TGCGCCAGCAGCTTGGGGGGGACAGGGGGCGGTCAGCCCCAGCATTTT. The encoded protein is CASSLGGTGGGQPQHF.